This is a list of T cell receptor beta chains from one sample in a study of T cells in Graves' hyperthyroidism and ophthalmopathy. TCRdb passed the multiplex PCR reads through MiXCR, listing each CDR3 protein once. The data contain some 440,000 distinct CDR3 sequences, 15% to 18% of them singletons. What was sequenced was blood. The receptors originated from a woman between 18 and 30 years old with Graves' hyperthyroidism. Each CDR3 is given with its conserved first and last residue. D genes are given only for firm matches. Where a row states a size, it is once, few, many or the class of an expanded clone; other rows omit it.

CDR3 DNA: TGTGCCAGCAGCTCATACCAGCCGTTGACGAGGGCTGAAGCTTTCTTT; CDR3 protein: CASSSYQPLTRAEAFF; V gene: TRBV6-2/TRBV6-3; clone size: many; D gene: .; J gene: TRBJ1-1
CDR3 DNA: TGTGCCAGCATCCCCGACAGGTACTATGGCTACACCTTC; CDR3 protein: CASIPDRYYGYTF; V gene: TRBV2; clone size: many; D gene: .; J gene: TRBJ1-2
CDR3 DNA: TGCGCCAGCAGCCAGACCTTTAGCACAGATACGCAGTATTTT; CDR3 protein: CASSQTFSTDTQYF; V gene: TRBV10-1; clone size: .; D gene: .; J gene: TRBJ2-3
CDR3 DNA: TGCAGCGTTGCCGACAGGGGGGGCGACGAGCAGTACTTC; CDR3 protein: CSVADRGGDEQYF; V gene: TRBV29-1; clone size: .; D gene: TRBD1; J gene: TRBJ2-7
CDR3 DNA: TGTGCCAGCAGCGTGGCGGTAGGAGCCTCCGATGATACGCAGTATTTT; CDR3 protein: CASSVAVGASDDTQYF; V gene: TRBV9; clone size: .; D gene: .; J gene: TRBJ2-3
CDR3 DNA: TGTGCCACCAGTTGGTGGGGACAGGGTACAGATACGCAGTATTTT; CDR3 protein: CATSWWGQGTDTQYF; V gene: TRBV15; clone size: few; D gene: TRBD1; J gene: TRBJ2-3
CDR3 DNA: TGCGCCAGCAGCCAGGCTCTAGTGGACAGGGGTCAAAATGAGCAGTTCTTC; CDR3 protein: CASSQALVDRGQNEQFF; V gene: TRBV4-1; clone size: .; D gene: TRBD1; J gene: TRBJ2-1
CDR3 DNA: TGTGCCAGCAGTCTCCTTCAGGGGTCCGGGGAGCTGTTTTTT; CDR3 protein: CASSLLQGSGELFF; V gene: TRBV12-3/TRBV12-4; clone size: .; D gene: .; J gene: TRBJ2-2
CDR3 DNA: TGTGCCAGCAGTTTGGTGGGAGCCGAGCAGTACTTC; CDR3 protein: CASSLVGAEQYF; V gene: TRBV12-3/TRBV12-4; clone size: many; D gene: .; J gene: TRBJ2-7
CDR3 DNA: TGTGCCAGCAGTCCAGTTTTTTTGGGCTCCTACGAGCAGTACTTC; CDR3 protein: CASSPVFLGSYEQYF; V gene: TRBV28; clone size: many; D gene: .; J gene: TRBJ2-7
CDR3 DNA: TGCAGTGCCCGCGGGGATGGCTATGGCTACACCTTC; CDR3 protein: CSARGDGYGYTF; V gene: TRBV29-1; clone size: .; D gene: .; J gene: TRBJ1-2
CDR3 DNA: TGTGCCAGCAGTTACACAGCTCAGGGGTCGGGAGGCTACACCTTC; CDR3 protein: CASSYTAQGSGGYTF; V gene: TRBV6-5; clone size: few; D gene: .; J gene: TRBJ1-2
CDR3 DNA: TGTGCCAGCAGCGTAGGATCGTTACCCTACGAGCAGTACTTC; CDR3 protein: CASSVGSLPYEQYF; V gene: TRBV9; clone size: many; D gene: .; J gene: TRBJ2-7
CDR3 DNA: TGCAGTGCTAGGGAGGACAGGGTTTGGGAAGAGACCCAGTACTTC; CDR3 protein: CSAREDRVWEETQYF; V gene: TRBV20-1; clone size: many; D gene: TRBD1; J gene: TRBJ2-5
CDR3 DNA: TGCAGTGCTTCTCCGGCGCCTAGAGGCTACACCTTC; CDR3 protein: CSASPAPRGYTF; V gene: TRBV20-1; clone size: many; D gene: .; J gene: TRBJ1-2
CDR3 DNA: TGTGCCAGCAGCACGGGGACAGGCTATGGCTACACCTTC; CDR3 protein: CASSTGTGYGYTF; V gene: TRBV7-6; clone size: many; D gene: TRBD1; J gene: TRBJ1-2
CDR3 DNA: TGTGCCACCAGCAGAGACCGCGTGTCTACCGGGGAGCTGTTTTTT; CDR3 protein: CATSRDRVSTGELFF; V gene: TRBV15; clone size: few; D gene: .; J gene: TRBJ2-2
CDR3 DNA: TGTGCCAGCAGACCCTCCCCCGCTCACTCCCATGGGCCCCAGCATTTT; CDR3 protein: CASRPSPAHSHGPQHF; V gene: TRBV27; clone size: many; D gene: .; J gene: TRBJ1-5
CDR3 DNA: TGCGCCAGCAGCCCCGAAACAGGGGGCTCTGGCTACACCTTC; CDR3 protein: CASSPETGGSGYTF; V gene: TRBV5-1; clone size: many; D gene: TRBD1; J gene: TRBJ1-2
CDR3 DNA: TGTGCCAGCAGTTTGAGGGGACGGACTAGCGGTAACATTCAGTACTTC; CDR3 protein: CASSLRGRTSGNIQYF; V gene: TRBV27; clone size: .; D gene: TRBD2; J gene: TRBJ2-4
CDR3 DNA: TGTGCCAGCAGATTGACGGGGGGGCAAGGCAAAAACATTCAGTACTTC; CDR3 protein: CASRLTGGQGKNIQYF; V gene: TRBV12-3/TRBV12-4; clone size: few; D gene: TRBD2; J gene: TRBJ2-4
CDR3 DNA: TGTGCCAGCTCCTACAAGGCCATGGACAATGAGCAGTTCTTC; CDR3 protein: CASSYKAMDNEQFF; V gene: TRBV18; clone size: many; D gene: .; J gene: TRBJ2-1
CDR3 DNA: TGTGCCAGCAGTCTGATCGGGGGCGCCGGGAGGACCCAGTACTTC; CDR3 protein: CASSLIGGAGRTQYF; V gene: TRBV27; clone size: many; D gene: .; J gene: TRBJ2-5
CDR3 DNA: TGTGCCAGCAGCCGTCGGGTAGCGGGAGGGGATACGCAGTATTTT; CDR3 protein: CASSRRVAGGDTQYF; V gene: TRBV7-3; clone size: .; D gene: TRBD2; J gene: TRBJ2-3
CDR3 DNA: TGTGCCAGCAGTTCCTCCCCGTCGGGGGGGGGAGGCCACACCTTC; CDR3 protein: CASSSSPSGGGGHTF; V gene: TRBV12-3/TRBV12-4; clone size: few; D gene: .; J gene: TRBJ1-2
CDR3 DNA: TGTGCCAGCAGCTTGGGAATTAGCGGGACTGGCGGCAATGAGCAGTTCTTC; CDR3 protein: CASSLGISGTGGNEQFF; V gene: TRBV5-6; clone size: .; D gene: TRBD2; J gene: TRBJ2-1
CDR3 DNA: TGTGCCAGCAGCTATCGAGCGGGGACTAGCGGGCCAAGCTCCTACAATGAGCAGTTCTTC; CDR3 protein: CASSYRAGTSGPSSYNEQFF; V gene: TRBV11-2; clone size: few; D gene: TRBD2; J gene: TRBJ2-1
CDR3 DNA: TGTGCCAGCAGCCAAGGAAGACAGGGTAAATCACCCCTCCACTTT; CDR3 protein: CASSQGRQGKSPLHF; V gene: TRBV3-1; clone size: many; D gene: TRBD1; J gene: TRBJ1-6
CDR3 DNA: TGTGCCAGTAGTCCCCCCGGGGGCACTGAAGCTTTCTTT; CDR3 protein: CASSPPGGTEAFF; V gene: TRBV19; clone size: few; D gene: .; J gene: TRBJ1-1
CDR3 DNA: TGTGCCAGCAGTTTACAGGTGTCTAACTATGGCTACACCTTC; CDR3 protein: CASSLQVSNYGYTF; V gene: TRBV12-3/TRBV12-4; clone size: many; D gene: .; J gene: TRBJ1-2
CDR3 DNA: TGTGCCAGCAGTTACTCCCCTAGCGGGGGGGTCAATGAGCAGTTCTTC; CDR3 protein: CASSYSPSGGVNEQFF; V gene: TRBV6-5; clone size: many; D gene: TRBD2; J gene: TRBJ2-1
CDR3 DNA: TGCAGTGCTAGCCCTATGGCAGGGGTCCAAGAGACCCAGTACTTC; CDR3 protein: CSASPMAGVQETQYF; V gene: TRBV20-1; clone size: .; D gene: .; J gene: TRBJ2-5
CDR3 DNA: TGTGCCAGCAGCTATGGACTAGCGGGAGTTTACGGGGAGCTGTTTTTT; CDR3 protein: CASSYGLAGVYGELFF; V gene: TRBV11-2; clone size: many; D gene: TRBD2; J gene: TRBJ2-2
CDR3 DNA: TGTGCCAGCAGCTTAGCAGGGACCCGCTCAAATGAGCAGTTCTTC; CDR3 protein: CASSLAGTRSNEQFF; V gene: TRBV7-2; clone size: many; D gene: .; J gene: TRBJ2-1
CDR3 DNA: TGTGCCAGCAGCTTAGAGCTCAGGGTGGGCTACGAGCAGTACTTC; CDR3 protein: CASSLELRVGYEQYF; V gene: TRBV7-8; clone size: .; D gene: .; J gene: TRBJ2-7
CDR3 DNA: TGTGCCAGCAGTTTAGTAGGGGGCTACTACGAGCAGTACTTC; CDR3 protein: CASSLVGGYYEQYF; V gene: TRBV27; clone size: .; D gene: TRBD1; J gene: TRBJ2-7
CDR3 DNA: TGTGCCAGCAGTTCCCCCGCGGCAGGGGGGATCTATGGCTACACCTTC; CDR3 protein: CASSSPAAGGIYGYTF; V gene: TRBV28; clone size: .; D gene: TRBD1; J gene: TRBJ1-2
CDR3 DNA: TGTGCCAGCAGCTTAGGGGGGCGGGAAGAAGCTTTCTTT; CDR3 protein: CASSLGGREEAFF; V gene: TRBV11-2; clone size: many; D gene: .; J gene: TRBJ1-1
CDR3 DNA: TGCGCCAGCAGCTCGAATAAGGGCGGGGAGCTGTTTTTT; CDR3 protein: CASSSNKGGELFF; V gene: TRBV5-1; clone size: few; D gene: .; J gene: TRBJ2-2
CDR3 DNA: TGTGCCAGCAGTGAAATAGTCAGGAACTATGGCTACACCTTC; CDR3 protein: CASSEIVRNYGYTF; V gene: TRBV6-1; clone size: many; D gene: .; J gene: TRBJ1-2
CDR3 DNA: TGTGCCAGTAGTATAGAATATAGCAATCAGCCCCAGCATTTT; CDR3 protein: CASSIEYSNQPQHF; V gene: TRBV19; clone size: few; D gene: .; J gene: TRBJ1-5
CDR3 DNA: TGTGCCAGCAGCTTAGTAGGCAGACTCACCGGGGAGCTGTTTTTT; CDR3 protein: CASSLVGRLTGELFF; V gene: TRBV7-8; clone size: few; D gene: .; J gene: TRBJ2-2
CDR3 DNA: TGCAGTGTTCGAGTGGCAGCAGATACGCAGTATTTT; CDR3 protein: CSVRVAADTQYF; V gene: TRBV20-1; clone size: many; D gene: .; J gene: TRBJ2-3
CDR3 DNA: TGTGCCACTAGGGACAGGGGATCGTCCTACGAGCAGTACTTC; CDR3 protein: CATRDRGSSYEQYF; V gene: TRBV15; clone size: many; D gene: TRBD1; J gene: TRBJ2-7
CDR3 DNA: TGTGCCAGCAGCTTAGAGGGAGGGGTTACCGGGGAGCTGTTTTTT; CDR3 protein: CASSLEGGVTGELFF; V gene: TRBV7-2; clone size: .; D gene: TRBD2; J gene: TRBJ2-2
CDR3 DNA: TGCGCCAGCAGCCCCAATGCCGGGTCGTCGTACAATGAGCAGTTCTTC; CDR3 protein: CASSPNAGSSYNEQFF; V gene: TRBV5-1; clone size: many; D gene: .; J gene: TRBJ2-1
CDR3 DNA: TGTGCCAGCAGCCCCGGCGCAGGCTTAAGACCCTACGAGCAGTACTTC; CDR3 protein: CASSPGAGLRPYEQYF; V gene: TRBV7-6; clone size: .; D gene: .; J gene: TRBJ2-7
CDR3 DNA: TGTGCCAGCAGCTTAACGCAAAGCACTACCTTTAGCGGGAAGCAGTACTTC; CDR3 protein: CASSLTQSTTFSGKQYF; V gene: TRBV5-6; clone size: .; D gene: TRBD2; J gene: TRBJ2-7
CDR3 DNA: TGTGCCAGCAGCTTAGCGACCGGGGAGCTGTTTTTT; CDR3 protein: CASSLATGELFF; V gene: TRBV7-9; clone size: many; D gene: .; J gene: TRBJ2-2
CDR3 DNA: TGTGCCAGCAGCTCGAAAGGGGGTTCGGACACCATATATTTT; CDR3 protein: CASSSKGGSDTIYF; V gene: TRBV7-2; clone size: .; D gene: .; J gene: TRBJ1-3